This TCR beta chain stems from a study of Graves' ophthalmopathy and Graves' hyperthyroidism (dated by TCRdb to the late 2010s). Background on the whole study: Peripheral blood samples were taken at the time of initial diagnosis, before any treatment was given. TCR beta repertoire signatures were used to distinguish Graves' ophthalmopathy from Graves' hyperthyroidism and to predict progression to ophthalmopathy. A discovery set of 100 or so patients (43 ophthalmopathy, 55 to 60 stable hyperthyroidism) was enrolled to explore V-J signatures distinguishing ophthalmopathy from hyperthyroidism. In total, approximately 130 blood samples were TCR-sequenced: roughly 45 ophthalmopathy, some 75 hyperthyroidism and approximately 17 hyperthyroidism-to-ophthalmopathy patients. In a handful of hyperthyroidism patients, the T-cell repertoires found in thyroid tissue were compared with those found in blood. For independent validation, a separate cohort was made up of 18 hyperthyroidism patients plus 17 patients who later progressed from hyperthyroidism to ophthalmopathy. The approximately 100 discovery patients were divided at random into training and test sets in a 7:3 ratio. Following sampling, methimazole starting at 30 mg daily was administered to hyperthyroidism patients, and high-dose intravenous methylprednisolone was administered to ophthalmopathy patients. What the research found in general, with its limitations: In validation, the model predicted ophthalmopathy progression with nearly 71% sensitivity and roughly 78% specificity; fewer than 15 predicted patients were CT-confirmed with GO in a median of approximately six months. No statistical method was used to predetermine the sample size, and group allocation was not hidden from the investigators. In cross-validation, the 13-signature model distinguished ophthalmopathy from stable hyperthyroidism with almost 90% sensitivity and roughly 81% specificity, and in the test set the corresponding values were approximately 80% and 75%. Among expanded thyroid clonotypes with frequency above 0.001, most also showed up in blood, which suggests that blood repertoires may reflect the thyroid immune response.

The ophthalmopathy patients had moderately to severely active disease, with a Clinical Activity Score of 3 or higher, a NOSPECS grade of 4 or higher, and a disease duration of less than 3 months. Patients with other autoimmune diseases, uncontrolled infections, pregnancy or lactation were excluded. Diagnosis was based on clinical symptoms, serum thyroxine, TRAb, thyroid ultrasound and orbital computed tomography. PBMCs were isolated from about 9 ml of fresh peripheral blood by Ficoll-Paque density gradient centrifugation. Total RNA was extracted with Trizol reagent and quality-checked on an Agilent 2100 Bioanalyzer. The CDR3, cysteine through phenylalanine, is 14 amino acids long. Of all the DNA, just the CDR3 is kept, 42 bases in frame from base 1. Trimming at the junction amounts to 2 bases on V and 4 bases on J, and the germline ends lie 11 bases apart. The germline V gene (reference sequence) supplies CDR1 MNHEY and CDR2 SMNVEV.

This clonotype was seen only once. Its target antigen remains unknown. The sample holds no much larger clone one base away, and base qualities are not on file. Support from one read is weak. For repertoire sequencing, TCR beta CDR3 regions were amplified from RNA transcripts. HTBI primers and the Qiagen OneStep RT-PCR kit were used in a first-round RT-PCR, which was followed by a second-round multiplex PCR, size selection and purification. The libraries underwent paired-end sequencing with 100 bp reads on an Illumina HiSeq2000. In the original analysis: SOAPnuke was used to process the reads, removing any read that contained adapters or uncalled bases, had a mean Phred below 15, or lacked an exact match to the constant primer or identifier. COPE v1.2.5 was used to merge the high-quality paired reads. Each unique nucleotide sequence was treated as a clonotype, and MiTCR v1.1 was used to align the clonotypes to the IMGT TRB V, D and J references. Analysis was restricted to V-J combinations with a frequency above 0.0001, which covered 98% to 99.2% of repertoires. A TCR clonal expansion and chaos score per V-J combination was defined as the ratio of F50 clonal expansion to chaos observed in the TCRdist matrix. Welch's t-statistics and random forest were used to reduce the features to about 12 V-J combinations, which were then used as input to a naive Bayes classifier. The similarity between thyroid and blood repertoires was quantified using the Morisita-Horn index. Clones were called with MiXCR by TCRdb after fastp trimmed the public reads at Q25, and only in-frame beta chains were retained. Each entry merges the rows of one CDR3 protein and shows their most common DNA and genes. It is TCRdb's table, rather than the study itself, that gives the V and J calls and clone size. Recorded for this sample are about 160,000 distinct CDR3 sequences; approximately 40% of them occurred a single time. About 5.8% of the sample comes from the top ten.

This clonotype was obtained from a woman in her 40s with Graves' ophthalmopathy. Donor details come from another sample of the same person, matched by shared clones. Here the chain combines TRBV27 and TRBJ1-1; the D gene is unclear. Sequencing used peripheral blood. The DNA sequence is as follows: TGTGCCAGCAGTTTAATTCGTTTGGGCACTGAAGCTTTCTTT. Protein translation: CASSLIRLGTEAFF.